A selection of T cell receptor beta chains follows, all from one sample in a study of blood T cell repertoires in COVID-19. Only in-frame clones appear in the TCRdb table, and some are missing; sequencing was by immunoSEQ multiplex PCR. The profile covers 60,000 to 85,000 clones, with more than 70% appearing a single time and roughly 6% taken by the ten largest. What was sequenced was peripheral blood. All receptors derive from a woman aged 60-70 years with acute or convalescent COVID-19. Both conserved end residues are part of each CDR3. A D gene is named only where the DNA matches it firmly. Not every row has a clone size; where given, it reads once, few, many or a size class.

TGTGCCAGCAGCCCCCCCGGGGTCACTGAAGCTTTCTTT,CASSPPGVTEAFF,TRBV28,TRBJ1-1,NA,once
TGTGCCAGCAGCTTCGGTCTGGGGGGGAATTCACCCCTCCACTTT,CASSFGLGGNSPLHF,TRBV5-6,TRBJ1-6,NA,NA
TGTGCCAGTAGTCAGGGCCCCAATCAGCCCCAGCATTTT,CASSQGPNQPQHF,TRBV19,TRBJ1-5,NA,few
TGTGCCAGTAGTATAGGCTCCTCACCGAGCGATGAGCAGTTCTTC,CASSIGSSPSDEQFF,TRBV19,TRBJ2-1,NA,NA
TGTGCCAGCAGCCAACAGGGTGACGATCAGCCCCAGCATTTT,CASSQQGDDQPQHF,TRBV3-1/TRBV3-2,TRBJ1-5,NA,NA
TGTGCCAGCAGCCGACAGGGGGAATACGACGAGCAGTACTTC,CASSRQGEYDEQYF,TRBV6-5,TRBJ2-7,TRBD1,NA
TGTGCCAGCAGTGAAAAGTGGAGGGGGCTGTTCTTC,CASSEKWRGLFF,TRBV12-3/TRBV12-4,TRBJ2-1,NA,NA
TGTGCCAGCAGTTCTAAACTGGACAGCAACGGTGAAGCTTTCTTT,CASSSKLDSNGEAFF,TRBV6-6,TRBJ1-1,NA,NA
TGTGCCAGCTCACCCTACAGGGGGACTGAGTTCTTC,CASSPYRGTEFF,TRBV18,TRBJ2-1,TRBD1,NA
TGTGCCAGCACCTCCAGGGCAGGGGGGAACTATGGCTACACCTTC,CASTSRAGGNYGYTF,TRBV7-2,TRBJ1-2,TRBD1,NA
TGCAGCGTTGAGACAGGGGAGCCGAACACTGAAGCTTTCTTT,CSVETGEPNTEAFF,TRBV29-1,TRBJ1-1,TRBD1,NA
TGTGCCAGCAGTTTGTCCCAGGGGACAGAGACCCAGTACTTC,CASSLSQGTETQYF,TRBV27,TRBJ2-5,NA,once
TGTGCCAGCCGACAGGGAGATCAGCCCCAGCATTTT,CASRQGDQPQHF,TRBV19,TRBJ1-5,TRBD1,NA
TGTGCCAGCAGCCATGTCCAGGGCCCTTCTCACGAGCAGTACTTC,CASSHVQGPSHEQYF,TRBV3-1/TRBV3-2,TRBJ2-7,NA,few
TGTGCCAGCAGTGAAGCGCCTGGGGCGCCCCAGCATTTT,CASSEAPGAPQHF,TRBV6-1,TRBJ1-5,NA,few
TGTGCCAGCTCACCAGGGGCAAGCGGGGAGCTGTTTTTT,CASSPGASGELFF,TRBV18,TRBJ2-2,NA,NA
TGTGCCAGCAGTGAATGGGGGCAGGGGCCCTCCTACGAGCAGTACTTC,CASSEWGQGPSYEQYF,TRBV6-1,TRBJ2-7,NA,NA
TGTGCCAGCAGTTTAGGCAGGGCCTACGAGCAGTACTTC,CASSLGRAYEQYF,TRBV27,TRBJ2-7,NA,NA
TGTGCCAGCTCACCCACGGACAGGCCCTCCACCATATATTTT,CASSPTDRPSTIYF,TRBV18,TRBJ1-3,TRBD1,NA
TGTGCCAGCAGCCGGGACTCTGAGACCCAGTACTTC,CASSRDSETQYF,TRBV5-4,TRBJ2-5,NA,once
TGTGCCAGCAGCTTAGTACAGGCCAAGAACACTGAAGCTTTCTTT,CASSLVQAKNTEAFF,TRBV7-6,TRBJ1-1,NA,NA
TGCGCCAGCAGCCAAGTTCCGACGGGGGAGTATGGCTACACCTTC,CASSQVPTGEYGYTF,TRBV4-1,TRBJ1-2,NA,NA
TGTGCCAGCAGTACGGCGGGGACGGCGGGTGAGCAGTACTTC,CASSTAGTAGEQYF,TRBV27,TRBJ2-7,NA,NA
TGCGCCAGCAGCCAACTAGCGGGGTCCAATGAGCAGTTCTTC,CASSQLAGSNEQFF,TRBV4-1,TRBJ2-1,TRBD2,NA
TGCGCCAGCAGCCGGGGGACAGCTAATGAAAAACTGTTTTTT,CASSRGTANEKLFF,TRBV5-1,TRBJ1-4,TRBD1,once
TGCGCCAGCAGCCACGGCGGAGAGACCCAGTACTTC,CASSHGGETQYF,TRBV5-1,TRBJ2-5,NA,once
TGTGCCAGCAGACGAGGACAGGAAGGGGACGAGCAGTACTTC,CASRRGQEGDEQYF,TRBV7-2,TRBJ2-7,TRBD1,few
TGTGCCAGCAGTCTAAGGAGGGGGCCATACAATGAGCAGTTCTTC,CASSLRRGPYNEQFF,TRBV11-2,TRBJ2-1,NA,once
TGTGCCAGCAGTGAGACGGACGGGAGGAATCAGCCCCAGCATTTT,CASSETDGRNQPQHF,TRBV6-1,TRBJ1-5,NA,NA
TGTGCCAGCAGGGGGACAGGGGGCTGGTATGGCTACACCTTC,CASRGTGGWYGYTF,TRBV28,TRBJ1-2,TRBD1,NA
TGTGCCAGCAGCCCTGAGCCGGGACTCCTAGGGGATGAGCAGTTCTTC,CASSPEPGLLGDEQFF,TRBV7-8,TRBJ2-1,NA,NA
TGTGCCAGCACTCCTCATGGACTTCTGAACACTGAAGCTTTCTTT,CASTPHGLLNTEAFF,TRBV28,TRBJ1-1,NA,NA
TGTGCCAGCAGCGCTGGGGGTGCGGGGCTCTTTGATGGCTACACCTTC,CASSAGGAGLFDGYTF,TRBV9,TRBJ1-2,NA,NA
TGTGCCAGCAGGGGGACAGGCGATAGCAATCAGCCCCAGCATTTT,CASRGTGDSNQPQHF,TRBV2,TRBJ1-5,TRBD1,NA
TGTGCCAGCAGCCAAGCGACTGGCTCCGAGCAGCCCCAGCATTTT,CASSQATGSEQPQHF,TRBV4-2,TRBJ1-5,NA,NA
TGTGCCAGCAGCCATAGCGGGGTGGCAGATACGCAGTATTTT,CASSHSGVADTQYF,TRBV7-9,TRBJ2-3,TRBD2,NA
TGCAGCGTTGAAGGCAGCGATTCTGGGGCCAACGTCCTGACTTTC,CSVEGSDSGANVLTF,TRBV29-1,TRBJ2-6,NA,once
TGTGCCAGCGGATTCGGGACAGGGGAGACCGGGGAGCTGTTTTTT,CASGFGTGETGELFF,TRBV5-5,TRBJ2-2,TRBD1,NA
TGTGCCGGGGGGGTAGACTATGGCTACACCTTC,CAGGVDYGYTF,TRBV6-5,TRBJ1-2,NA,few
TGCGCCAGCAGCTACAATTCAGGGGGCTCTGGAAACACCATATATTTT,CASSYNSGGSGNTIYF,TRBV5-1,TRBJ1-3,TRBD1,NA
TGTGCCAGCAGCCCTAGCGGGGGCCAAGAGACCCAGTACTTC,CASSPSGGQETQYF,TRBV7-3,TRBJ2-5,TRBD2,NA
TGTGCCAGCAGCCAAGATCCGGTTCCTGGCTACACCTTC,CASSQDPVPGYTF,TRBV3-1/TRBV3-2,TRBJ1-2,NA,NA
TGTGCCAGCAGTGAACGGGGGTATAGCAATCAGCCCCAGCATTTT,CASSERGYSNQPQHF,TRBV2,TRBJ1-5,NA,few
TGTGCCAGCAGTTACGCAGGAATCAATCAGCCCCAGCATTTT,CASSYAGINQPQHF,TRBV6-5,TRBJ1-5,NA,NA
TGTGCCAGCAGCTTAAATGAACAGGGGGCCAGGACCTTC,CASSLNEQGARTF,TRBV7-2,TRBJ1-2,TRBD1,NA
TGTGCCAGCAGCTTAGAGGTGGGCAGGGGGCACAATCAGCCCCAGCATTTT,CASSLEVGRGHNQPQHF,TRBV7-2,TRBJ1-5,TRBD1,NA
TGTGCCAGCAGGGACAGGCGGGGCTCCGAGCAGTACTTC,CASRDRRGSEQYF,TRBV2,TRBJ2-7,NA,NA
TGTGCCAGCACACCCCGGGACAGGGGACCTCATACGCAGTATTTT,CASTPRDRGPHTQYF,TRBV6-5,TRBJ2-3,TRBD1,NA
TGTGCCAGCAGTTGGGGCGAGCGGGGGGTAACCTACGAGCAGTACTTC,CASSWGERGVTYEQYF,TRBV6-5,TRBJ2-7,TRBD2,NA
TGTGCCAGCAGTGAGCGGACAGCGGACACCGGGGAGCTGTTTTTT,CASSERTADTGELFF,TRBV27,TRBJ2-2,NA,NA
TGTGCGACCTTTCGGACAGGTAGCTACGAGCAGTACTTC,CATFRTGSYEQYF,TRBV6-5,TRBJ2-7,TRBD1,NA
TGTGCCTGGAGACAGGGATCCGGCGAGCAGTACTTC,CAWRQGSGEQYF,TRBV30,TRBJ2-7,NA,NA
TGTGCCAGCAGCAATCAGGGACAGGACTACATTCGAGGTAATGAGCAGTTCTTC,CASSNQGQDYIRGNEQFF,TRBV3-1/TRBV3-2,TRBJ2-1,TRBD1,NA
TGTGCCAGTAGTTGGGGGACAGGGCCCCCCGAAAAACTGTTTTTT,CASSWGTGPPEKLFF,TRBV19,TRBJ1-4,TRBD1,NA
TGTGCCACCCACTACGCACAGGGCGGGGAGACCCAGTACTTC,CATHYAQGGETQYF,TRBV11-3,TRBJ2-5,NA,few
TGTGCCAGCAGATCAAAGGGACAGGCGATGAACACCGGGGAGCTGTTTTTT,CASRSKGQAMNTGELFF,TRBV27,TRBJ2-2,TRBD1,NA
TGTGCCACTGGAAGTGGGACTAAACTAGATACGCAGTATTTT,CATGSGTKLDTQYF,TRBV15,TRBJ2-3,TRBD2,NA
TGTGCCAGCAGTTTTCCTCAACGGGTGGATGGCTACACCTTC,CASSFPQRVDGYTF,TRBV6-6,TRBJ1-2,NA,NA